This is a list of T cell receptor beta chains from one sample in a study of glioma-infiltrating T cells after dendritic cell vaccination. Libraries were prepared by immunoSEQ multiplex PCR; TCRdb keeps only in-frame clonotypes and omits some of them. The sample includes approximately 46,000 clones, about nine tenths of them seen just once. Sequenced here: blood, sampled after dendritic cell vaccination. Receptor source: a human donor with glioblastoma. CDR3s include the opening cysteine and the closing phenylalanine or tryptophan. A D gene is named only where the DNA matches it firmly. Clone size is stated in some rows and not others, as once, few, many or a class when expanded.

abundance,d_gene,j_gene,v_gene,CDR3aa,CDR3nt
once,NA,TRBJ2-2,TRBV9,CASSARLTGSYGELFF,TGTGCCAGCAGCGCCAGGCTTACAGGGTCGTACGGGGAGCTGTTTTTT
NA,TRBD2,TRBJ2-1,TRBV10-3,CASSGLAGKGAGYNEQFF,TGTGCCAGTTCAGGACTAGCGGGAAAGGGTGCAGGGTACAATGAGCAGTTCTTC
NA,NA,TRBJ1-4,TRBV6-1,CASNSGNFNEKLFF,TGTGCCAGCAATTCAGGGAACTTTAATGAAAAACTGTTTTTT
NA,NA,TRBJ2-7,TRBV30,CACRGQSSYEQYF,TGTGCCTGCAGAGGACAGTCTTCCTACGAGCAGTACTTC
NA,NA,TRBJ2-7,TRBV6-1,CASSDRLHYEQYF,TGTGCCAGCAGCGATAGACTGCACTACGAGCAGTACTTC
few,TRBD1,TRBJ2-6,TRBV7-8,CASSLYRDSISGANVLTF,TGTGCCAGCAGCTTATACCGGGACAGCATCTCTGGGGCCAACGTCCTGACTTTC
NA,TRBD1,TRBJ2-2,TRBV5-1,CASSSDRGGGRDGELFF,TGCGCCAGCAGCTCGGACAGGGGTGGAGGTCGCGACGGGGAGCTGTTTTTT
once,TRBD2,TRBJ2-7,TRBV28,CASSLRRTSGRTEQYF,TGTGCCAGCAGTTTACGAAGGACTAGCGGGAGGACCGAGCAGTACTTC
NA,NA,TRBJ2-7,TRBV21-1,CASSNFRASFGREREQYF,TGTGCCAGCAGCAATTTCCGCGCTAGTTTCGGGAGAGAACGCGAGCAGTACTTC
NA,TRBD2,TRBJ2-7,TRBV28,CASSSQREGSQTRYEQYF,TGTGCCAGCAGTTCGCAGAGGGAGGGATCACAGACAAGATACGAGCAGTACTTC
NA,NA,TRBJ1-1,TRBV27,CASSLGTAQNTEAFF,TGTGCCAGCAGTTTAGGGACTGCCCAGAACACTGAAGCTTTCTTT
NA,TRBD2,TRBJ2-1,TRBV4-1,CASSQQPPLTSGSYEQFF,TGCGCCAGCAGCCAACAGCCTCCGTTAACTAGCGGGAGCTATGAGCAGTTCTTC